Detailed here is one T cell receptor beta chain. This sample stems from a study of blood T cell repertoires in COVID-19. As for the study in general: There were acute and convalescent COVID-19 samples, and they came from the United States, Italy and Spain. Sample material is recorded as cDNA or gDNA derived from T cells, B-cell-depleted T cells, or PBMCs.

CDR1 is SGHDT, CDR2 YYEEEE, per germline. This CDR3 has 16 residues. V was cut by 4 bases and J by 5 bases, with 21 bases left in between. As originally analysed: Nucleated cell number was recorded as an estimate derived from reference gene primer amplification. Repertoires were generated with immunoSEQ multiplex PCR, while TCRdb's copy carries only in-frame clones and drops some. The DNA gave D and trimming, while V, J and clone size come from that table. The sample shows approximately 91,000 clones, around 90% of them seen only once. The sequence came from a man aged 70 or older with acute or convalescent COVID-19. The sample taken for sequencing was peripheral blood. The V gene is TRBV5-6, the J gene TRBJ1-1, with D possibly matching TRBD1 (5 bases). This CDR3 reads CASSTTTGVSWTEAFF. Written as DNA, the CDR3 is TGTGCCAGCAGCACAACCACGGGGGTGTCGTGGACTGAAGCTTTCTTT.